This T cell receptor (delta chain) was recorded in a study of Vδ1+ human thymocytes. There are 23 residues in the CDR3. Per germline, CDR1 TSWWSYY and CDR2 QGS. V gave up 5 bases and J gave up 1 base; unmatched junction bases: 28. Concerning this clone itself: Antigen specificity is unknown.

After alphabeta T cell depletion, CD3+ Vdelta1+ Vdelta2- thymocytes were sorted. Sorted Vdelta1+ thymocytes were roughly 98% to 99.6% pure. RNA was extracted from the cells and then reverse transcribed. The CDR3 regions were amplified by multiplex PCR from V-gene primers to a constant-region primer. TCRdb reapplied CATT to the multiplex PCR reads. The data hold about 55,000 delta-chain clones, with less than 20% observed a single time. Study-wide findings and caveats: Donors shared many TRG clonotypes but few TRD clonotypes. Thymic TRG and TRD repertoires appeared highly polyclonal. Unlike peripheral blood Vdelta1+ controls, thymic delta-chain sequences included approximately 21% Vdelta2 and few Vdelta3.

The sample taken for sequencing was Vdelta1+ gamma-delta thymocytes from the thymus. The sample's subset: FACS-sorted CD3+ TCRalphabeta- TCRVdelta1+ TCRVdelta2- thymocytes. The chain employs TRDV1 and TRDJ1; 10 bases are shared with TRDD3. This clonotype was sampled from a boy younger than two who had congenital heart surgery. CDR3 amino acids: CALGNPPVYIILGDILATDKLIF. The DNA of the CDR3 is TGTGCTCTTGGGAACCCGCCCGTATATATTATCCTGGGGGATATACTAGCCACCGATAAACTCATCTTT.